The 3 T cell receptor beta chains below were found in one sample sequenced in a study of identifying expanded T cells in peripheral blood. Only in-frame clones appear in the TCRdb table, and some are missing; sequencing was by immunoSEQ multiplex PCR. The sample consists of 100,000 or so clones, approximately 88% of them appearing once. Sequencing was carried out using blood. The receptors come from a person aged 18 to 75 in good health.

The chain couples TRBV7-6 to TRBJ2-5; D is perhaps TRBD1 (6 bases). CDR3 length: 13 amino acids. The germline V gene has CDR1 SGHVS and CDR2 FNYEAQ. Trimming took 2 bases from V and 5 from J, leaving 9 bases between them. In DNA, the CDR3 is TGTGCCAGCAGCTTAAGACAGGTGGAGACCCAGTACTTC. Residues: CASSLRQVETQYF.

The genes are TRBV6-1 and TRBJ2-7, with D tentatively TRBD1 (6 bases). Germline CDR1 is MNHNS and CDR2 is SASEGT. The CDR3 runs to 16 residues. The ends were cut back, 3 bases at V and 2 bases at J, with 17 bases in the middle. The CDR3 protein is CASSEGTGPRPYEQYF. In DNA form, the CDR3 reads TGTGCCAGCAGTGAGGGAACAGGGCCACGACCCTACGAGCAGTACTTC.

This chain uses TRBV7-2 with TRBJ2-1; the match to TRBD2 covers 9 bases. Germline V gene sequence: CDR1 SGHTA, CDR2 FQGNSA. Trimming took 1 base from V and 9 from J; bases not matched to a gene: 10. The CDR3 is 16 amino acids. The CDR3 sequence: CASSLVAGGRSGEQFF. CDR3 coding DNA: TGTGCCAGCAGCTTAGTGGCGGGGGGGCGTTCTGGTGAGCAGTTCTTC.